This T cell receptor (beta chain) was retrieved from a study of cytomegalovirus exposure and HLA in healthy donors. Whole-study context: Unique TCRs numbering around 80 million, obtained from HLA-typed donors, made up an early data release. Points from the study as a whole: Later on, a genetic analysis was performed. It linked a missense variant in DCLRE1C with V- and J-gene trimming of TCR beta.

Turning to this clone: Antigen: not known.

PCR was performed using 60 Vbeta and 13 Jbeta primers. Authors' processing steps: Approximately 78 million unique TCR beta chains, around 10 million of them shared, were counted by a later analysis. The repertoire was sequenced with immunoSEQ multiplex PCR; TCRdb's copy has only in-frame clones and lacks some. The V and J calls and clone size come from that table; D and trimming were worked out from the DNA. The sample yields some 120,000 clones, around 80% seen once. Sequencing was performed on PBMCs. The sequence came from a man younger than 40 in good health and CMV-seropositive.

DNA of the CDR3: TGTGCCAGCAGTTACTCCGGGACAGGGGGCTACGAGCAGTACTTC. It specifies CASSYSGTGGYEQYF. V and J are TRBV6-5 and TRBJ2-7, with 11 bases lining up with TRBD1. The CDR3 consists of 15 residues. Trimming removed 0 bases from V and 3 bases from J; junction bases left unmatched: 1. CDR1 and CDR2 from the germline V gene are MNHEY and SVGAGI.